These T cell receptor beta chains were read from a single sample in a study of T cells after yellow fever vaccination. A single record per CDR3 protein comes from TCRdb applying MiXCR to the 5' RACE reads. The sample yields 620,000 or so distinct CDR3 sequences, around 16% seen once. The source material was PBMCs, sampled about 5 days after the first yellow fever vaccination. Every receptor here comes from a man aged 18 to 30 who received the YFV17D yellow fever vaccine. Both conserved end residues are part of each CDR3. The order of the fields is J gene, V gene, clone size, D gene, CDR3 protein, CDR3 DNA. A D gene is named only where the DNA matches it firmly. Clone size is shown for a subset of rows, as once, few, many or a class of expanded clone.

j_gene: TRBJ2-1; v_gene: TRBV13; abundance: few; d_gene: TRBD2; CDR3aa: CASSSPTSGGAYEQFF; CDR3nt: TGTGCCAGCAGCTCGCCGACTAGCGGGGGGGCATATGAGCAGTTCTTC
j_gene: TRBJ2-3; v_gene: TRBV18; abundance: once; d_gene: NA; CDR3aa: CASSPTRTQTFTDTQYF; CDR3nt: TGTGCCAGCTCACCAACGAGGACACAGACCTTCACAGATACGCAGTATTTT
j_gene: TRBJ2-3; v_gene: TRBV4-1; abundance: few; d_gene: NA; CDR3aa: CASSPILVFDTQYF; CDR3nt: TGCGCCAGCAGCCCCATTTTGGTTTTCGATACGCAGTATTTT
j_gene: TRBJ1-1; v_gene: TRBV20-1; abundance: NA; d_gene: NA; CDR3aa: CSASRQLNTEAFF; CDR3nt: TGCAGTGCGAGCCGACAGTTGAACACTGAAGCTTTCTTT
j_gene: TRBJ1-2; v_gene: TRBV7-2; abundance: few; d_gene: NA; CDR3aa: CASRPWTEYGYTF; CDR3nt: TGTGCCAGCAGGCCCTGGACGGAGTATGGCTACACCTTC
j_gene: TRBJ1-2; v_gene: TRBV4-3; abundance: NA; d_gene: NA; CDR3aa: CASRGFSRSGDYGYTF; CDR3nt: TGCGCCAGCAGGGGTTTTTCGAGGTCGGGGGACTATGGCTACACCTTC
j_gene: TRBJ1-6; v_gene: TRBV9; abundance: NA; d_gene: TRBD1; CDR3aa: CASSFRDRENSPLHF; CDR3nt: TGTGCCAGCAGCTTCCGGGACAGGGAGAATTCACCCCTCCACTTT
j_gene: TRBJ1-1; v_gene: TRBV7-6; abundance: few; d_gene: TRBD1; CDR3aa: CASSLGTGLGTEAFF; CDR3nt: TGTGCCAGCAGCTTGGGGACAGGGCTAGGCACTGAAGCTTTCTTT
j_gene: TRBJ1-1; v_gene: TRBV7-9; abundance: few; d_gene: NA; CDR3aa: CASNLMNTEAFF; CDR3nt: TGTGCCAGCAACCTGATGAACACTGAAGCTTTCTTT
j_gene: TRBJ1-2; v_gene: TRBV27; abundance: once; d_gene: NA; CDR3aa: CASSFSGAAPYGYTF; CDR3nt: TGTGCCAGCAGTTTTAGCGGGGCGGCCCCCTATGGCTACACCTTC
j_gene: TRBJ1-2; v_gene: TRBV6-1; abundance: few; d_gene: NA; CDR3aa: CASSEHRAVNYGYTF; CDR3nt: TGTGCCAGCAGTGAACACAGGGCGGTTAACTATGGCTACACCTTC
j_gene: TRBJ2-3; v_gene: TRBV7-2; abundance: NA; d_gene: NA; CDR3aa: CASSLNVGGALDTQYF; CDR3nt: TGTGCCAGCAGCTTGAATGTAGGGGGGGCCTTAGATACGCAGTATTTT
j_gene: TRBJ2-1; v_gene: TRBV5-5; abundance: NA; d_gene: NA; CDR3aa: CASSLDLGLRWLEQFF; CDR3nt: TGTGCCAGCAGCTTAGATTTGGGACTGCGATGGTTGGAGCAGTTCTTC
j_gene: TRBJ2-2; v_gene: TRBV19; abundance: NA; d_gene: NA; CDR3aa: CASSYSFNTGELFF; CDR3nt: TGTGCCAGTAGTTACAGCTTTAACACCGGGGAGCTGTTTTTT
j_gene: TRBJ1-3; v_gene: TRBV4-1; abundance: many; d_gene: NA; CDR3aa: CASSEDRSFSGNTIYF; CDR3nt: TGCGCCAGCAGCGAAGACCGGTCCTTCTCTGGAAACACCATATATTTT
j_gene: TRBJ1-6; v_gene: TRBV28; abundance: few; d_gene: NA; CDR3aa: CASSLSRGYSPLHF; CDR3nt: TGTGCCAGCAGTTTAAGCAGGGGTTATTCACCCCTCCACTTT
j_gene: TRBJ2-3; v_gene: TRBV15; abundance: NA; d_gene: NA; CDR3aa: CATSREGLADTQYF; CDR3nt: TGTGCCACCAGCAGAGAAGGCCTTGCAGATACGCAGTATTTT
j_gene: TRBJ2-5; v_gene: TRBV12-3/TRBV12-4; abundance: many; d_gene: TRBD2; CDR3aa: CASSLPGGPQYF; CDR3nt: TGTGCCAGCAGCCTCCCGGGGGGTCCCCAGTACTTC
j_gene: TRBJ2-1; v_gene: TRBV4-3; abundance: NA; d_gene: TRBD2; CDR3aa: CASSQRGGDLAGVNNEQFF; CDR3nt: TGCGCCAGCAGCCAAAGGGGAGGGGATCTAGCGGGGGTGAACAATGAGCAGTTCTTC
j_gene: TRBJ2-2; v_gene: TRBV5-1; abundance: NA; d_gene: NA; CDR3aa: CASFLQEIGELFF; CDR3nt: TGCGCCAGTTTCCTACAGGAGATCGGGGAGCTGTTTTTT
j_gene: TRBJ2-1; v_gene: TRBV7-2; abundance: few; d_gene: NA; CDR3aa: CASTRGGAVNEQFF; CDR3nt: TGTGCCAGCACTCGAGGCGGAGCGGTTAATGAGCAGTTCTTC
j_gene: TRBJ1-4; v_gene: TRBV5-1; abundance: NA; d_gene: TRBD1; CDR3aa: CASSQTGGAEKLFF; CDR3nt: TGCGCCAGCAGCCAGACAGGGGGCGCCGAAAAACTGTTTTTT
j_gene: TRBJ2-4; v_gene: TRBV5-1; abundance: NA; d_gene: NA; CDR3aa: CASSLGGQLAKNIQYF; CDR3nt: TGCGCCAGCAGCTTAGGCGGACAGCTAGCCAAAAACATTCAGTACTTC
j_gene: TRBJ1-5; v_gene: TRBV6-1; abundance: NA; d_gene: NA; CDR3aa: CASSEIQGTYQPQHF; CDR3nt: TGTGCCAGCAGCGAGATCCAGGGCACTTATCAGCCCCAGCATTTT
j_gene: TRBJ2-7; v_gene: TRBV12-3/TRBV12-4; abundance: many; d_gene: NA; CDR3aa: CASSPGSTYEQYF; CDR3nt: TGTGCCAGCAGCCCCGGTTCGACCTACGAGCAGTACTTC
j_gene: TRBJ2-1; v_gene: TRBV28; abundance: NA; d_gene: TRBD2; CDR3aa: CASSLLSGGFFNEQFF; CDR3nt: TGTGCCAGCAGTTTATTGAGCGGGGGGTTTTTCAATGAGCAGTTCTTC
j_gene: TRBJ2-1; v_gene: TRBV9; abundance: NA; d_gene: NA; CDR3aa: CASSVAGLLDEQFF; CDR3nt: TGTGCCAGCAGCGTAGCTGGGTTATTGGATGAGCAGTTCTTC
j_gene: TRBJ2-1; v_gene: TRBV5-1; abundance: few; d_gene: NA; CDR3aa: CASSSHLTRGDEQFF; CDR3nt: TGCGCCAGCAGCTCCCATTTGACGCGAGGGGATGAGCAGTTCTTC
j_gene: TRBJ1-1; v_gene: TRBV18; abundance: few; d_gene: NA; CDR3aa: CASSGGPNTEAFF; CDR3nt: TGTGCCAGCTCAGGGGGACCGAACACTGAAGCTTTCTTT
j_gene: TRBJ1-4; v_gene: TRBV12-3/TRBV12-4; abundance: few; d_gene: NA; CDR3aa: CASSFARGHEKLFF; CDR3nt: TGTGCCAGCAGTTTTGCCAGGGGTCATGAAAAACTGTTTTTT
j_gene: TRBJ1-2; v_gene: TRBV6-1; abundance: NA; d_gene: NA; CDR3aa: CASSPTDNYGYTF; CDR3nt: TGTGCCAGCAGCCCAACAGATAACTATGGCTACACCTTC
j_gene: TRBJ2-3; v_gene: TRBV7-6; abundance: few; d_gene: TRBD2; CDR3aa: CARFSTSGVRDTQYF; CDR3nt: TGTGCCAGATTTTCGACTAGCGGAGTTAGGGATACGCAGTATTTT